The entry below describes one T cell receptor (beta chain). The antigen it recognizes is unknown. Base qualities are missing; no much larger clone stands one base away. The record originates from a study of blood T cell repertoires in COVID-19 (dated by TCRdb to about 2020). In the study overall: Collaborator samples came from the United States, Italy and Spain and covered acute and convalescent phases of COVID-19. The prospective study material was composed of cDNA or gDNA derived from T cells, B-cell-depleted T cells, or PBMCs. Subjects who had been exposed to COVID-19, were actively infected with it, or had recovered from it provided the deeply sampled blood TCRbeta repertoires that made up the dataset. The repertoires were released in a freely available public database intended as a resource for research on the immune response to SARS-CoV-2. The samples were drawn from the first 160 participants of the ongoing ImmuneRACE study and from 1,254 subjects provided by 6 global collaborators. A de-identified subject ID, COVID-19 status, age in years and sex were almost always included in the sample metadata. Where HLA class I and class II types were available, the types were taken from metadata supplied by the sample provider, not from assay-based typing.

Participants in the prospective study were enrolled through a virtual design, were aged roughly 18 to 90 years, and lived in about two dozen United States geographic areas. To assign participants to cohorts, the prospective study relied on clinical history that participants themselves reported in a screening survey and a study questionnaire. Mobile phlebotomists in the prospective study collected whole blood, serum and a nasopharyngeal or oropharyngeal swab from every participant. Participants in the prospective study had the option to provide additional blood draws and questionnaires over an approximately 2-month period. Before DNA extraction, blood samples from the prospective study were shipped at room temperature or frozen. The paper's findings and limits, for the study overall: The quantity of clinical and demographic metadata differed by source and by participant and was supplied without curation.

The immunoSEQ Assay, a bias-controlled multiplex PCR, was used to amplify TCRbeta CDR3 regions from genomic DNA. The published analysis was carried out like this. The number of nucleated cells in each sample was estimated from the amplification of reference gene primers within the assay. Sequence reads were collapsed and filtered to measure the absolute abundance of every unique TCRbeta CDR3 rearrangement. Productive Simpson clonality was computed per sample as the square root of Simpson's diversity index over productive rearrangements. As stored in TCRdb, this immuneACCESS dataset retains in-frame rearrangements with V and J assigned. A fraction of the clones does not appear; measured against another copy, unresolved V genes explain less than half of the discrepancy, and the remainder lacks a known reason. V and J calls and clone size come straight from that table; D and trimming were deduced from the DNA. This sample comprises about 440,000 clones, roughly 87% of them detected only once. About 2.1% of the sample comes from the top ten.

Sequencing used PBMCs or T cells enriched from blood (not recorded which). This sequence originates from a woman under 30 with acute COVID-19.

For the CDR3, the sequence is CASSPQGTGGFSGNTIYF. The nucleotide sequence reads TGTGCCAGCAGTCCCCAGGGGACAGGGGGCTTCTCTGGAAACACCATATATTTT. The sequence links TRBV28 to TRBJ1-3, with 12 middle bases fitting TRBD1. Trimmed from V: 5 bases; trimmed from J: 0 bases; junction bases lacking a gene match: 8. Measured from the cysteine to the phenylalanine, the CDR3 is 18 residues long. The only DNA kept is the CDR3, 54 bases in frame from the first base. From a lookup of the germline V gene, CDR1 and CDR2 are MDHEN and SYDVKM.